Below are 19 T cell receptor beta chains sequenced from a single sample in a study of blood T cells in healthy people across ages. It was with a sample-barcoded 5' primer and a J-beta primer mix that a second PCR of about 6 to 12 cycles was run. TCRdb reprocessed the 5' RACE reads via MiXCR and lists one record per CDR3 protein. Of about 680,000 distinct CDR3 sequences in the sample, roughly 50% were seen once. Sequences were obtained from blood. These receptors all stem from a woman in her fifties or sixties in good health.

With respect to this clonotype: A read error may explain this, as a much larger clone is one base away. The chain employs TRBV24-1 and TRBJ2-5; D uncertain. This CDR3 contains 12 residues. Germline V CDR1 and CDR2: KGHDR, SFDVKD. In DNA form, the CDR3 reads TGTGGCACCAGTGGGATGACGGAGACCCAGTACTTC. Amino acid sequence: CGTSGMTETQYF.

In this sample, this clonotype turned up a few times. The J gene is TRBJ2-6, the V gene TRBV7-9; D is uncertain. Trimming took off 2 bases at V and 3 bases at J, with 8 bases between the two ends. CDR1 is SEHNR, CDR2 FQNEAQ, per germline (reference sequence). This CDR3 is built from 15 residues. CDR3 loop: CASSLTFFGANVLTF. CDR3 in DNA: TGTGCCAGCAGCTTAACTTTCTTTGGGGCCAACGTCCTGACTTTC. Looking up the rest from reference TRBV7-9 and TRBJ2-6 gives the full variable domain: DTGVSQNPRHKITKRGQNVTFRCDPISEHNRLYWYRQTLGQGPEFLTYFQNEAQLEKSRLLSDRFSAERPKGSFSTLEIQRTEQGDSAMYLCASSLTFFGANVLTFGAGSRLTVL.

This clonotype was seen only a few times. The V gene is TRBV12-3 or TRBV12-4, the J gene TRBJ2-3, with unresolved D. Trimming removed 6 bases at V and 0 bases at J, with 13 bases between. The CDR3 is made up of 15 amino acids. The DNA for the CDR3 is TGTGCCAGCAGCCTGACTGTCACTAGCACAGATACGCAGTATTTT. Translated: CASSLTVTSTDTQYF.

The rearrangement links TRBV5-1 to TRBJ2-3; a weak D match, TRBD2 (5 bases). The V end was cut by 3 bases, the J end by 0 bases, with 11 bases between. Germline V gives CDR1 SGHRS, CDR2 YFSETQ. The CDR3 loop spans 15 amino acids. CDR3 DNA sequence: TGCGCCAGCAGCTCCATCGGGATGAGCACAGATACGCAGTATTTT. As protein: CASSSIGMSTDTQYF.

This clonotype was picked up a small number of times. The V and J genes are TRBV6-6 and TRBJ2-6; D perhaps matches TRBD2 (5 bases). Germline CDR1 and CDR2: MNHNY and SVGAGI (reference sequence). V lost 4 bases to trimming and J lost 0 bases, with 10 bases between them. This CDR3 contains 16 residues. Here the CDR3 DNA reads TGTGCCAGCAGTTTGACTAAGAGCTCTGGGGCCAACGTCCTGACTTTC. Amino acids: CASSLTKSSGANVLTF.

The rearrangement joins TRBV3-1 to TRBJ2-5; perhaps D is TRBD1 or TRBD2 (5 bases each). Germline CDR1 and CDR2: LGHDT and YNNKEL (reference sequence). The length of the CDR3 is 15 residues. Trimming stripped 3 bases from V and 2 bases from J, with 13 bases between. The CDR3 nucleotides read TGTGCCAGCAGCCAGGGGGTAATTCTACAAGAGACCCAGTACTTC. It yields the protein CASSQGVILQETQYF.

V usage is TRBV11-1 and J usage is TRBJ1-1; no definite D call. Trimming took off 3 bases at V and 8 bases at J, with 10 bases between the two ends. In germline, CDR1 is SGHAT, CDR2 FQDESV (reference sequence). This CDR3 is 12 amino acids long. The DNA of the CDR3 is TGTGCCAGCAGCTTTAAAGTCGCCGAAGCTTTCTTT. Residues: CASSFKVAEAFF.

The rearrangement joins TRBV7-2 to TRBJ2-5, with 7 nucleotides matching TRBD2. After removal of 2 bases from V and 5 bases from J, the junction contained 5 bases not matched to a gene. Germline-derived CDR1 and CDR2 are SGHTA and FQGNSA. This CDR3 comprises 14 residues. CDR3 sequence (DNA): TGTGCCAGCAGCTTAAGGAGCGGGATGGAGACCCAGTACTTC. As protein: CASSLRSGMETQYF.

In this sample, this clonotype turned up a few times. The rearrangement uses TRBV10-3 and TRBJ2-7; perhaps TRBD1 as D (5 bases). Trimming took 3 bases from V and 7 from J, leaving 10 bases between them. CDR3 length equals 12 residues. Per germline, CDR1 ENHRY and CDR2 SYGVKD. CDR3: CAISDSGREQYF. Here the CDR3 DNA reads TGTGCCATCAGTGACTCAGGGCGAGAGCAGTACTTC.

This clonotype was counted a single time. The CDR3 region is CASSLSAGGAGSPLHF. The CDR3 coding sequence is TGTGCCAGCAGCTTATCCGCAGGGGGCGCGGGTTCACCCCTCCACTTT. The chain joins TRBV7-2 to TRBJ1-6, with 8 nucleotides matching TRBD1. V lost 2 bases, J lost 9 bases, and 9 bases stayed unmatched. The germline V gene has CDR1 SGHTA and CDR2 FQGNSA. The CDR3 contains 16 residues.

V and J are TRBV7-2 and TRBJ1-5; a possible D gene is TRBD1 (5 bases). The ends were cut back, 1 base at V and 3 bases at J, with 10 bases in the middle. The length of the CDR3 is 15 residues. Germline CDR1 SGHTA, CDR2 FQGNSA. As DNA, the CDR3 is TGTGCCAGCAGCTTAGGGGGGACGCACAATCAGCCCCAGCATTTT. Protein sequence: CASSLGGTHNQPQHF.

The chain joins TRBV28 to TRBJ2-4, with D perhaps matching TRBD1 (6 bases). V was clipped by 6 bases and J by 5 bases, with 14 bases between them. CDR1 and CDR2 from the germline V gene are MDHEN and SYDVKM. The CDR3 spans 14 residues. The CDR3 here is CASRLAGVQNIQYF. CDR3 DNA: TGTGCCAGCAGGTTAGCAGGGGTCCAAAACATTCAGTACTTC.

CDR3 nucleotide sequence: TGCAGTGCTAGAGATTTGGGGGGCGTCTATGGCTACACCTTC. Protein: CSARDLGGVYGYTF. The rearrangement joins TRBV20-1 to TRBJ1-2; D might be TRBD1 (6 bases). From germline, CDR1 is DFQATT and CDR2 SNEGSKA (reference sequence). The CDR3 is 14 residues long. Trimming stripped 0 bases from V and 4 bases from J, with 12 bases between.

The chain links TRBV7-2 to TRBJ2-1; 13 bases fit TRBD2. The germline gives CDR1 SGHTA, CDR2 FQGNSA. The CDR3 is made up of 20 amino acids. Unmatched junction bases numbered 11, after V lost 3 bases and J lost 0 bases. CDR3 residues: CASSFPGLAGARSSYNEQFF. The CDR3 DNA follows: TGTGCCAGCAGCTTCCCAGGACTAGCGGGAGCCCGTAGCTCCTACAATGAGCAGTTCTTC.

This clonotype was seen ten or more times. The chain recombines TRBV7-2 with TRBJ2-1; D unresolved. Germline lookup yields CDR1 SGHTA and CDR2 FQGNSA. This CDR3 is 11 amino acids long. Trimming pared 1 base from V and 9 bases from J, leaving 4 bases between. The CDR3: CASSLVLEQFF. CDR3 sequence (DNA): TGTGCCAGCAGCTTAGTCCTTGAGCAGTTCTTC.

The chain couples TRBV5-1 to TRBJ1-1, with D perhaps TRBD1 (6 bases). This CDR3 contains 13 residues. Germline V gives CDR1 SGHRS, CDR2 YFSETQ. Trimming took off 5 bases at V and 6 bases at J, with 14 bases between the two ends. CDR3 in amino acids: CASRSGGNAEAFF. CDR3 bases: TGCGCCAGCAGATCCGGGGGCAACGCTGAAGCTTTCTTT.

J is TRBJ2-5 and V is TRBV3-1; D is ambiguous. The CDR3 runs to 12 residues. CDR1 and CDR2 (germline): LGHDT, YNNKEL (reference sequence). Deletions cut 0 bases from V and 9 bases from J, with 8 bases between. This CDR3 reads CASSQENGPQYF. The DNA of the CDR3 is TGTGCCAGCAGCCAAGAAAACGGACCCCAGTACTTC.

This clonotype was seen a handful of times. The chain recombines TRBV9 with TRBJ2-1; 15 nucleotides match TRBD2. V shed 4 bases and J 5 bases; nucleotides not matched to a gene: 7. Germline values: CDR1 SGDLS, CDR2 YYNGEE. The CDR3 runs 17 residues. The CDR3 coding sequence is TGTGCCAGCAGCCTCGGGACTAGCGGGAGGTTTAACAATGAGCAGTTCTTC. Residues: CASSLGTSGRFNNEQFF.

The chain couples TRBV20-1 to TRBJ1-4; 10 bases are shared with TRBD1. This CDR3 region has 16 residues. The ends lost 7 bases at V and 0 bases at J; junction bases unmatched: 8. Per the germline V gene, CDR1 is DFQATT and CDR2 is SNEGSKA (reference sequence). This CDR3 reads CSGMTGGPTTNEKLFF. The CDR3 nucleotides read TGCAGTGGGATGACAGGGGGCCCTACAACTAATGAAAAACTGTTTTTT.